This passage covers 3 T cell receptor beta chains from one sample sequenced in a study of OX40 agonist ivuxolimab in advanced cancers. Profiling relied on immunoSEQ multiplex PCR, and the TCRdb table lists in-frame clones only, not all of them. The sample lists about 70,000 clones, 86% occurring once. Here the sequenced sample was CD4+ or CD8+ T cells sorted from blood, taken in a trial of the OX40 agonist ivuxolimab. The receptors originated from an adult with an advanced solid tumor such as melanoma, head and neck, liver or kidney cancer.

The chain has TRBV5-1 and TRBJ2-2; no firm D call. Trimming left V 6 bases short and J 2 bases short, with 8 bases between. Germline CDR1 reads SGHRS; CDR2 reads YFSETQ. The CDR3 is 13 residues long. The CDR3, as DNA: TGCGCCAGCATAAAGGAAAACACCGGGGAGCTGTTTTTT. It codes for CASIKENTGELFF.

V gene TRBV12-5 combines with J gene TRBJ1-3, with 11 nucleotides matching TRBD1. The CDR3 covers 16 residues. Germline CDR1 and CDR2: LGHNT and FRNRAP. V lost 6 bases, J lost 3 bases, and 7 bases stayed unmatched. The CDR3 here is CASGRTGGRGGNTIYF. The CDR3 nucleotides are TGTGCTAGTGGCCGGACAGGGGGCAGGGGTGGAAACACCATATATTTT.

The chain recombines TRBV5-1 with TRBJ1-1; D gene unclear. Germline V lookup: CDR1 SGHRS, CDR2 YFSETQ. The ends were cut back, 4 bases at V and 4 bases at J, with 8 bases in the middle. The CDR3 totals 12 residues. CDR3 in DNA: TGCGCCAGCAGCCTGTCATTCACTGAAGCTTTCTTT. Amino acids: CASSLSFTEAFF.